This entry lists 23 T cell receptor beta chains sequenced from one sample in a study of cytomegalovirus exposure and HLA in healthy donors. It was with 60 Vbeta and 13 Jbeta primers that the PCR ran. Assay used: immunoSEQ multiplex PCR; TCRdb lists only in-frame clones, some missing. In the table there are roughly 120,000 clones, about 80% of which are singletons. Sequenced sample: PBMCs. These receptors all come from a man aged 25 to 45 in good health and CMV-seropositive.

The V gene is TRBV27, the J gene TRBJ1-2, with 8 bases identical to TRBD1. In germline, CDR1 is MNHEY, CDR2 SMNVEV (reference sequence). The length of the CDR3 is 15 residues. V lost 6 bases, J lost 4 bases, and 10 bases stayed unmatched. The chain's CDR3 is CASSLLQGGTYGYTF. CDR3 DNA sequence: TGTGCCAGCAGCCTACTACAGGGGGGTACCTATGGCTACACCTTC.

DNA for the CDR3: TGTGCCAGTAGAGGGCAGGGGGACTACGAGCAGTACTTC. Amino acids: CASRGQGDYEQYF. The J gene is TRBJ2-7, the V gene TRBV19; 7 bases line up with TRBD1. V dropped 6 bases and J dropped 3; count of bases not matched to a gene: 5. CDR1 and CDR2 from the germline V gene are LNHDA and SQIVND (reference sequence). This CDR3 is built from 13 residues.

The V and J genes are TRBV5-1 and TRBJ1-2; the D gene is possibly TRBD1 (6 bases). Trimming shortened V by 1 base and J by 3 bases, and 7 bases separated the two germline ends. Germline assignment: CDR1 SGHRS and CDR2 YFSETQ. The CDR3 is 13 amino acids. DNA for the CDR3: TGCGCCAGCAGCTTGAACAGGGACTATGGCTACACCTTC. Translating it yields CASSLNRDYGYTF. Using reference TRBV5-1 and TRBJ1-2 for the parts outside the CDR3, the full variable domain is KAGVTQTPRYLIKTRGQQVTLSCSPISGHRSVSWYQQTPGQGLQFLFEYFSETQRNKGNFPGRFSGRQFSNSRSEMNVSTLELGDSALYLCASSLNRDYGYTFGSGTRLTVV.

V is TRBV11-3 and J is TRBJ2-5; 8 nucleotides line up with TRBD1. The V gene's germline CDR1 is SGHNT and CDR2 YENEEA. The ends lost 1 base at V and 3 bases at J; junction bases unmatched: 7. CDR3 size: 16 residues. The CDR3 DNA sequence: TGTGCCAGCAGCTTAGGACGGACAGGGTACGAAGAGACCCAGTACTTC. Translation gives CASSLGRTGYEETQYF.

This rearrangement joins TRBV30 to TRBJ1-1; D might be TRBD1 (5 bases). Germline CDR1 GTSNPN, CDR2 SVGIG (reference sequence). The CDR3 extends over 14 amino acids. Trimming stripped 0 bases from V and 4 bases from J, with 12 bases between. The CDR3 loop is CAWSVSGGGTEAFF. The CDR3 coding sequence is TGTGCCTGGAGTGTATCTGGGGGAGGCACTGAAGCTTTCTTT.

The chain links TRBV10-3 to TRBJ2-5; 8 nucleotides line up with TRBD2. CDR3 length: 15 amino acids. V shed 3 bases, J shed 5 bases, and the junction held 8 bases outside the gene matches. Germline V gene sequence: CDR1 ENHRY, CDR2 SYGVKD. The CDR3 loop reads CAISDERGTWETQYF. The DNA for the CDR3 is TGTGCCATCAGTGATGAGCGGGGGACTTGGGAGACCCAGTACTTC.

This rearrangement joins TRBV6-1 to TRBJ2-2; unclear D gene. Trimming shortened V by 0 bases and J by 4 bases, and 9 bases separated the two germline ends. Germline-derived CDR1 and CDR2 are MNHNS and SASEGT. The CDR3 spans 15 residues. The CDR3 spells CASSEARSGTGELFF. CDR3 in DNA: TGTGCCAGCAGTGAAGCCAGGTCAGGCACCGGGGAGCTGTTTTTT.

The chain carries TRBV2 and TRBJ1-4; D is unclear. This CDR3 comprises 15 residues. Per the germline V gene, CDR1 is SNHLY and CDR2 is FYNNEI. Trimming cost V 5 bases and J 0 bases, with 10 bases left between them. The CDR3 loop is CASSYQFATNEKLFF. The DNA for the CDR3 is TGTGCCAGCAGTTACCAGTTTGCAACTAATGAAAAACTGTTTTTT. The full variable domain, completed using reference TRBV2 and TRBJ1-4, is EPEVTQTPSHQVTQMGQEVILRCVPISNHLYFYWYRQILGQKVEFLVSFYNNEISEKSEIFDDQFSVERPDGSNFTLKIRSTKLEDSAMYFCASSYQFATNEKLFFGSGTQLSVL.

This clone was picked up one time. The chain links TRBV25-1 to TRBJ2-5; possible D gene TRBD2, 5 bases. Germline assignment: CDR1 MGHDK and CDR2 SYGVNS. Trimming pared 2 bases from V and 3 bases from J, leaving 10 bases between. This CDR3 comprises 14 residues. This CDR3 is CASSEIRREETQYF. The CDR3 DNA reads TGTGCCAGCAGTGAAATTAGGCGGGAAGAGACCCAGTACTTC.

CDR3 nucleotide sequence: TGTGCCAGCAGCTTCACAGCCTCAGGGGAAACTGAAGCTTTCTTT. This codes for CASSFTASGETEAFF. The chain combines TRBV9 with TRBJ1-1; D might be TRBD1 (6 bases). CDR3 size: 15 residues. V dropped 4 bases and J dropped 5 bases, with 18 bases sitting between them. Germline loops: CDR1 SGDLS, CDR2 YYNGEE. Using reference TRBV9 and TRBJ1-1 for the parts outside the CDR3, the full variable domain is DSGVTQTPKHLITATGQRVTLRCSPRSGDLSVYWYQQSLDQGLQFLIQYYNGEERAKGNILERFSAQQFPDLHSELNLSSLELGDSALYFCASSFTASGETEAFFGQGTRLTVV.

The rearrangement uses TRBV29-1 and TRBJ2-5; a possible D gene is TRBD2 (6 bases). This CDR3 has 12 amino acids. Trimming took 5 bases from V and 4 from J, leaving 11 bases between them. Germline lookup yields CDR1 SQVTM and CDR2 ANQGSEA. Here the CDR3 DNA reads TGCAGCGTTCACGGGAGCGGAGAGACCCAGTACTTC. It codes for CSVHGSGETQYF.

J is TRBJ2-7 and V is TRBV28, with 7 bases lining up with TRBD1. The CDR3 length is 13 residues. The ends lost 6 bases at V and 4 bases at J; junction bases unmatched: 6. The germline V gene has CDR1 MDHEN and CDR2 SYDVKM. The CDR3 reads CASRVTGSYEQYF. CDR3 sequence (DNA): TGTGCCAGCAGGGTGACAGGGTCTTACGAGCAGTACTTC.

This clone was recorded a few times. The chain uses TRBV30 and TRBJ2-3; a possible D gene is TRBD2 (5 bases). Per germline, CDR1 GTSNPN and CDR2 SVGIG (reference sequence). The CDR3 has 13 residues. Trimming shortened V by 4 bases and J by 3 bases, and 11 bases separated the two germline ends. CDR3 residues: CAWNGEQTDTQYF. The DNA of the CDR3 is TGTGCCTGGAACGGGGAACAAACAGATACGCAGTATTTT.

This clone showed up just a few times. The V call is TRBV9, the J call TRBJ1-5; possible D gene TRBD1, 6 bases. V lost 4 bases, J lost 6 bases, and 17 bases lay in between. Germline lookup yields CDR1 SGDLS and CDR2 YYNGEE. The length of the CDR3 is 15 residues. In DNA form, the CDR3 reads TGTGCCAGCAGCACCGGGGGGCAGGGCGGTCAGCCCCAGCATTTT. This sequence encodes CASSTGGQGGQPQHF.

The chain combines TRBV2 with TRBJ1-5; D call uncertain. Germline assignment: CDR1 SNHLY and CDR2 FYNNEI. Trimming shortened V by 7 bases and J by 7 bases, and 11 bases separated the two germline ends. The CDR3 covers 12 residues. This CDR3 is CASKRRGQPQHF. DNA of the CDR3: TGTGCCAGCAAACGACGAGGACAGCCCCAGCATTTT.

This clone is a singleton in its sample. V and J are TRBV7-8 and TRBJ2-1, with TRBD2 as a possible D gene (6 bases). The CDR3 loop spans 15 amino acids. Germline V gives CDR1 SGHVS, CDR2 FQNEAQ. Trimming removed 2 bases at V and 2 bases at J, with 10 bases between. This CDR3 is CASSLRRDPYNEQFF. CDR3 DNA sequence: TGTGCCAGCAGCTTAAGGAGGGATCCCTACAATGAGCAGTTCTTC.

V gene TRBV7-3 combines with J gene TRBJ2-1; 10 positions agree with TRBD1. CDR1 is SGHTA and CDR2 is FQGTGA in the germline V gene. The CDR3 contains 15 residues. With 4 bases clipped from V and 2 bases from J, the junction kept 2 bases outside the gene matches. For the CDR3, the DNA is TGTGCCAGCAGCTCGGGACAGGGGACCTACAATGAGCAGTTCTTC. This encodes CASSSGQGTYNEQFF.

This clone appeared once. This rearrangement joins TRBV7-2 to TRBJ2-4; TRBD1 agrees at 7 bases. This CDR3 spans 18 amino acids. Trimming removed 2 bases from V and 0 bases from J; junction bases left unmatched: 10. Per germline, CDR1 SGHTA and CDR2 FQGNSA. The CDR3 protein is CASSLRSGGSLAKNIQYF. The CDR3 coding sequence is TGTGCCAGCAGCTTAAGGTCAGGGGGAAGCCTAGCCAAAAACATTCAGTACTTC.

The chain carries TRBV9 and TRBJ2-1; no reliable D call. Trimming cost V 0 bases and J 8 bases, with 9 bases left between them. The CDR3 contains 13 residues. Looked up from germline, CDR1 is SGDLS and CDR2 is YYNGEE. CDR3 in DNA: TGTGCCAGCAGCGTAGCGGAGTGGCATGAGCAGTTCTTC. Residues: CASSVAEWHEQFF.

The V and J genes are TRBV7-8 and TRBJ2-5, with 14 positions matching TRBD2. The CDR3 spans 18 residues. V shed 0 bases and J 5 bases; nucleotides not matched to a gene: 8. Per germline, CDR1 SGHVS and CDR2 FQNEAQ. Here the CDR3 reads CASSLARLAGGPQETQYF. In nucleotides, the CDR3 is TGTGCCAGCAGCTTAGCGAGACTAGCGGGGGGGCCTCAGGAGACCCAGTACTTC.

The genes are TRBV7-9 and TRBJ2-1; TRBD1 matches 12 bases. The junction had 9 bases not matched to a gene; V was cut back by 8 bases and J by 7 bases. Germline-derived CDR1 and CDR2 are SEHNR and FQNEAQ (reference sequence). CDR3 size: 15 residues. CDR3 sequence (DNA): TGTGCCAGCTGGGGGGACAGGGGGCTATTGAATGAGCAGTTCTTC. Its protein is CASWGDRGLLNEQFF.

About this clone itself: The junction departs from the called germline gene at one end, perhaps through a read error. The gene calls are TRBV7-9 and TRBJ2-1; D may be TRBD2 (5 bases). CDR3 length equals 13 residues. Germline V gives CDR1 SEHNR, CDR2 FQNEAQ (reference sequence). The CDR3 reads CSSRPAVANEQFF. The CDR3 DNA reads TGTTCCAGCAGGCCAGCGGTGGCTAATGAGCAGTTCTTC. The full variable domain, its missing parts supplied by reference TRBV7-9 and TRBJ2-1, is DTGVSQNPRHKITKRGQNVTFRCDPISEHNRLYWYRQTLGQGPEFLTYFQNEAQLEKSRLLSDRFSAERPKGSFSTLEIQRTEQGDSAMYLCSSRPAVANEQFFGPGTRLTVL.

This clone was seen once. The chain couples TRBV28 to TRBJ1-1; D is possibly TRBD1 (5 bases). The V gene's germline CDR1 is MDHEN and CDR2 SYDVKM. The CDR3 contains 12 residues. Deletions cut 5 bases from V and 2 bases from J, with 6 bases between. The CDR3 spells CASSGQNTEAFF. CDR3 coding DNA: TGTGCCAGCAGTGGACAAAACACTGAAGCTTTCTTT.